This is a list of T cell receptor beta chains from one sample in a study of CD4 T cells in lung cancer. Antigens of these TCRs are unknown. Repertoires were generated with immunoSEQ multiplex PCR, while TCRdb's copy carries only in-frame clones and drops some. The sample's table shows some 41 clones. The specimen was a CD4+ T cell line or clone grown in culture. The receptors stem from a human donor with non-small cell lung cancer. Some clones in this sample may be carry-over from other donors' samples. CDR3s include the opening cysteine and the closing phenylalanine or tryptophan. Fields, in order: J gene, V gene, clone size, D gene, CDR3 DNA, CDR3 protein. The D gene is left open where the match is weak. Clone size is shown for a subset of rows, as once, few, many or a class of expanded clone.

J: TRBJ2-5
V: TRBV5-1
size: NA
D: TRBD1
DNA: TGCGCCAGCAGCTTAAAAGGGACAGTAATTCAAGAGACCCAGTACTTC
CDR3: CASSLKGTVIQETQYF

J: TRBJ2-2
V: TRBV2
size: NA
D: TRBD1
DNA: TGTGCCAGCACCGGACAGGGGGCGCCGGGGGAGCTGTTTTTT
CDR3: CASTGQGAPGELFF

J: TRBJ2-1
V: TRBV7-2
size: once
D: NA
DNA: TGTGCCAGCAGCAGAAGCTTCGGAAATGAGCAGTTCTTC
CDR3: CASSRSFGNEQFF

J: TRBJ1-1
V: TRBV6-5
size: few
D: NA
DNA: TGTGCCAGCAGTTACCAAAGGATGGCGGGTGGTGCTTTCTTT
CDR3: CASSYQRMAGGAFF

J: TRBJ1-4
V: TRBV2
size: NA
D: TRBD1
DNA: TGTGCCAGCAGACAGGACCGGACAGGTGATGAAAAACTGTTTTTT
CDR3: CASRQDRTGDEKLFF

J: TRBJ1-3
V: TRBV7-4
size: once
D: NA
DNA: TGTGCCAGCAGCTTAGCGGGCCGGCCCTCTGGAAACACCATATATTTT
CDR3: CASSLAGRPSGNTIYF

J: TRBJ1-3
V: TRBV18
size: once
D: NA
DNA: TGTGCCAGCTCATCCCCGACAGGAGTAAACACCATATATTTT
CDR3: CASSSPTGVNTIYF

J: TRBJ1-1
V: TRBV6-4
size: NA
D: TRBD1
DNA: TGTGCCAGCAGTGACGGACAGGAGAACACTGAAGCTTTCTTT
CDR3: CASSDGQENTEAFF

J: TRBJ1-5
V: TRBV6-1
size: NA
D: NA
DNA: TGTGCCAGCAGTCACAGGGATGGCAATCAGCCCCAGCATTTT
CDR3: CASSHRDGNQPQHF

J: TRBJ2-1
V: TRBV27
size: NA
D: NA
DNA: TGTGCCAGCAGTTTATGGTGGAGCTCCTACAATGAGCAGTTCTTC
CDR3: CASSLWWSSYNEQFF

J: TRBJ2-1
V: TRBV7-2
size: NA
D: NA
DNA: TGTGCCAGCAGCTTAGTTTTAGGTGGCGATGAGCAGTTCTTC
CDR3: CASSLVLGGDEQFF

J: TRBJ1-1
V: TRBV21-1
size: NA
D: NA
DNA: TGTGCCAGCAGTGTAGGGTTAATTCGCACTGAAGCTTTCTTT
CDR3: CASSVGLIRTEAFF

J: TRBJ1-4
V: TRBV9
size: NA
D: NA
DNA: TGTGCCAGCAGCGTATCGCCGAGAGGGGAGAAACTGTTTTTT
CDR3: CASSVSPRGEKLFF

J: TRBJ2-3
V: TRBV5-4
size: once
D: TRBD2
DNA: TGTGCCAGCAGATCGGACCTGTTTAGCGGGGGGGGGAGCACAGATACGCAGTATTTT
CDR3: CASRSDLFSGGGSTDTQYF

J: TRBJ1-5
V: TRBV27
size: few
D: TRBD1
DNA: TGTGCCAGCAGTTTAAAGGGGGCGAGGAATCAGCCCCAGCATTTT
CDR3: CASSLKGARNQPQHF

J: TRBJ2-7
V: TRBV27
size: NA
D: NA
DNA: TGTGCCAGCAGTTTATCTTTGTTCCACGAGCAGTACTTC
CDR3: CASSLSLFHEQYF

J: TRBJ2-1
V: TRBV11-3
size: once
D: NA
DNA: TGTGCCAGCAGCTTAGAGGACAATGAGCAGTTCTTC
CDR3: CASSLEDNEQFF

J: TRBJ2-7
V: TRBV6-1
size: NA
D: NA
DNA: TGTGCCAGCATCCCGGGGGGCGCCGCCTACGAGCAGTACTTC
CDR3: CASIPGGAAYEQYF